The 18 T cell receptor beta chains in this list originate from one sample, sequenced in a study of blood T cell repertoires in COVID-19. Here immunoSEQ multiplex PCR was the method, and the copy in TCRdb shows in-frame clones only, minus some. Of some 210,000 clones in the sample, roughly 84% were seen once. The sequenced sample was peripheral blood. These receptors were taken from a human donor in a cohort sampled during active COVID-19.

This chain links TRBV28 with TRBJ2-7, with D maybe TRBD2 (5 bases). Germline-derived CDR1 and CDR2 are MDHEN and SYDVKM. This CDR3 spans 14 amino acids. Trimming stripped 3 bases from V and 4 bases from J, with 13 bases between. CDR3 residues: CASSFVNSEYEQYF. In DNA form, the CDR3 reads TGTGCCAGCAGTTTTGTGAATAGCGAATACGAGCAGTACTTC.

Here the CDR3 reads CASSPAVNRDSYGYTF. The CDR3 DNA is TGTGCCAGCTCACCCGCTGTGAATCGGGACTCCTATGGCTACACCTTC. This chain joins TRBV18 and TRBJ1-2; D is perhaps TRBD1 (5 bases). From germline, CDR1 is KGHSH and CDR2 LQKENI. CDR3 length equals 16 residues. With 3 bases removed from V and 4 bases from J, the gap between germline ends came to 18 bases.

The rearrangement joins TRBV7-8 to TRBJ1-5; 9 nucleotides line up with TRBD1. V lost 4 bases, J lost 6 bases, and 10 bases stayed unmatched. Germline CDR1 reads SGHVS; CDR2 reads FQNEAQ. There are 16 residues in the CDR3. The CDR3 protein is CASSSMAGTGLQPQHF. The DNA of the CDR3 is TGTGCCAGCAGCTCAATGGCCGGGACAGGGCTTCAGCCCCAGCATTTT.

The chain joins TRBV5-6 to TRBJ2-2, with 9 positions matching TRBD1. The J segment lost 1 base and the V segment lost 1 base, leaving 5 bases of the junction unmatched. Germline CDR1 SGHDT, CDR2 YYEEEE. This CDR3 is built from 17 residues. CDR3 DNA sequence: TGTGCCAGCAGCTTGTATGGACAGGGGTTGAACACCGGGGAGCTGTTTTTT. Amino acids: CASSLYGQGLNTGELFF.

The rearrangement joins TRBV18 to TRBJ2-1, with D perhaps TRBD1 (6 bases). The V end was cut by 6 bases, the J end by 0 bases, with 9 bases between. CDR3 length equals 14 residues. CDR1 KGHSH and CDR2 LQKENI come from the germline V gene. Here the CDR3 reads CASSDSFSYNEQFF. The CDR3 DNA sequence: TGTGCCAGCTCGGACAGTTTCTCCTACAATGAGCAGTTCTTC.

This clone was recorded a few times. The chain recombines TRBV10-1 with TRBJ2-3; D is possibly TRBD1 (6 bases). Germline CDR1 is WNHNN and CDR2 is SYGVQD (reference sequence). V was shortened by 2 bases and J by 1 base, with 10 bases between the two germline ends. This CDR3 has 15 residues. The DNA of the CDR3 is TGCGCCAGCAGTGAGGCGACAGGAGGCACAGATACGCAGTATTTT. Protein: CASSEATGGTDTQYF.

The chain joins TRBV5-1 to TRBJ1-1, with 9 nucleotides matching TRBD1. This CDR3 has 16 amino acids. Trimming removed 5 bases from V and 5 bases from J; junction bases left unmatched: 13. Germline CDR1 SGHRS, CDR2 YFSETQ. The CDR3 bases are TGCGCCAGCAGACACCCCGGGACAGGGCTCGGAACTGAAGCTTTCTTT. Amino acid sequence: CASRHPGTGLGTEAFF.

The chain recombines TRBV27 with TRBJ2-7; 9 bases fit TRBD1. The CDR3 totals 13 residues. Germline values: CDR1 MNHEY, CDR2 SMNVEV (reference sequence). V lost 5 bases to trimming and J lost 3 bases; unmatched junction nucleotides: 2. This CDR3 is CASSTGQGYEQYV. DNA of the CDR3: TGTGCCAGCAGTACGGGACAGGGCTACGAGCAGTACGTC.

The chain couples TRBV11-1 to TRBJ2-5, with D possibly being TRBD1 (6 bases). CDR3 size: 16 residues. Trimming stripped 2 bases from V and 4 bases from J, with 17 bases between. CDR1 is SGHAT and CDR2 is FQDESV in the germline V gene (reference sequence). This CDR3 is CASSLLRGLPLETQYF. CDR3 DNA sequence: TGTGCCAGCAGCTTACTTAGGGGGTTACCACTAGAGACCCAGTACTTC.

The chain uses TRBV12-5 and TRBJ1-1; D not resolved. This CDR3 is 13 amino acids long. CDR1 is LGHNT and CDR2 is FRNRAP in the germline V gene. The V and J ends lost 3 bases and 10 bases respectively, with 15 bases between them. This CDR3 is CASGLHQAEGAFF. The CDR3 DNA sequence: TGTGCTAGTGGTTTACACCAGGCCGAGGGAGCTTTCTTT.

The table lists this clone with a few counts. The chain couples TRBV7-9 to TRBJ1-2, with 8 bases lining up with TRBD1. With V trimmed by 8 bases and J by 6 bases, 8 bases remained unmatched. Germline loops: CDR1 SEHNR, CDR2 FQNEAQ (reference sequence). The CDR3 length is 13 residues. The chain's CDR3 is CASGRTGSDGYTF. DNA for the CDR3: TGTGCCAGCGGAAGGACAGGGTCGGATGGCTACACCTTC.

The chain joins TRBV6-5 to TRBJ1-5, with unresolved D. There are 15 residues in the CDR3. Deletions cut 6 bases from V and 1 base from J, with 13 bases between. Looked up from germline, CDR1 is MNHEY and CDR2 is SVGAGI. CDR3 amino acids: CASSLASGSNQPQHF. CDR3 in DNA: TGTGCCAGCAGCCTGGCCTCGGGGAGCAATCAGCCCCAGCATTTT.

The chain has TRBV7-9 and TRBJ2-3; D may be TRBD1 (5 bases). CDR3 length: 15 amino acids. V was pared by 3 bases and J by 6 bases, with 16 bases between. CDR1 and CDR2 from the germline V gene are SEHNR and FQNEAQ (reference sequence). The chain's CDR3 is CASSLGIQDRDTQYF. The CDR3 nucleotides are TGTGCCAGCAGCTTGGGGATACAGGATAGGGATACGCAGTATTTT.

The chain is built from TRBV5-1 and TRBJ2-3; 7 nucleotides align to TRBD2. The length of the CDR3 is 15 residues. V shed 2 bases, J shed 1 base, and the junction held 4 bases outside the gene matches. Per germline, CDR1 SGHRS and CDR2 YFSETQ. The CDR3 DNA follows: TGCGCCAGCAGCTTCAAGCGGGGAGGCACAGATACGCAGTATTTT. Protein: CASSFKRGGTDTQYF. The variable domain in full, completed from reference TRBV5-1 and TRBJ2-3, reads KAGVTQTPRYLIKTRGQQVTLSCSPISGHRSVSWYQQTPGQGLQFLFEYFSETQRNKGNFPGRFSGRQFSNSRSEMNVSTLELGDSALYLCASSFKRGGTDTQYFGPGTRLTVL.

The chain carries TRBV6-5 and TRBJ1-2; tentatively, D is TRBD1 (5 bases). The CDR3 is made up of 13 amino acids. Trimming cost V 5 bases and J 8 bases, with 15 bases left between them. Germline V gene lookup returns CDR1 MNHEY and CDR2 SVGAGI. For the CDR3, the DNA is TGTGCCAGCAGTCTGGGCGGGGGGATGGGCTACACCTTC. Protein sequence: CASSLGGGMGYTF.

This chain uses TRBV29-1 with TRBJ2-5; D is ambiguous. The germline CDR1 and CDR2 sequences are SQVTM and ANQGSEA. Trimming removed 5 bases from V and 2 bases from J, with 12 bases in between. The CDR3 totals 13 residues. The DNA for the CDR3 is TGCAGCGTTAAGTCGTCCGGGCAAGAGACCCAGTACTTC. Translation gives CSVKSSGQETQYF.

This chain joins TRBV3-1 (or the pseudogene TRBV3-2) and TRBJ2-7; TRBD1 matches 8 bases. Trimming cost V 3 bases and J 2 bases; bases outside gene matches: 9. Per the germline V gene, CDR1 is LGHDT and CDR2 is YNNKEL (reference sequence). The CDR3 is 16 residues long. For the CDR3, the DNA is TGTGCCAGCAGCCATAGGACCGGGACAGGTGCCTACGAGCAGTACTTC. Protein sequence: CASSHRTGTGAYEQYF.

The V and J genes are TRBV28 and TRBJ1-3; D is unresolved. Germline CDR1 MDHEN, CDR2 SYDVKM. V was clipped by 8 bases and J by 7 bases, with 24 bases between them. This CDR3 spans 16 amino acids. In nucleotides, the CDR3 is TGTGCCAGCTCCCTCCGGCGGGTGGGAGTCGGGAACACCATATATTTT. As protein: CASSLRRVGVGNTIYF.